This entry concerns a single TCR beta chain. What it binds is unknown. The sample originates from a study of T cell responses to AZD1222 COVID-19 vaccine. Study-wide points: Females outnumbered males among donors, who were mostly white British; clonal diversity was possibly underestimated. Among AZD1222 vaccinees, only five or six were seropositive at baseline.

Sequencing was performed with immunoSEQ multiplex PCR; in TCRdb, only in-frame clones are kept and a portion is missing. Among about 110,000 clones, about nine tenths were seen once, and the ten largest hold 8%. CDR1 is DFQATT, CDR2 SNEGSKA, per germline (reference sequence). There are 16 residues in the CDR3. V was pared by 3 bases and J by 0 bases, with 15 bases between. This receptor was taken from an adult who received the AZD1222 COVID-19 vaccine. The V call is TRBV20-1, the J call TRBJ1-5; D not certain. This specimen consisted of peripheral blood, obtained 28 days after the second AZD1222 dose. The CDR3, as DNA: TGCAGTGCTAGTACCCGACGGATCGATAGCAATCAGCCCCAGCATTTT. It yields the protein CSASTRRIDSNQPQHF.